What follows describes a single TCR beta chain. Its antigen target is currently unknown. Per-base qualities were not stored, and no clone one base away is much larger. The data are from a study of cytomegalovirus exposure and HLA in healthy donors (dated by TCRdb to between 2016 and 2019). Notes on the research overall: An earlier analysis of 587 of the donors reported about 250 Gb of sequence data and 117 million unique TCR beta sequences from 150 million to 200 million T cells. Approximately 300 gigabases of sequencing data and 75 million to 85 million unique TCR sequences made up an early release that covered under 750 HLA-typed donors. Among the roughly 430 genotyped donors, approximately 81% belonged to the genetic ancestry cluster associated with self-reported Caucasian donors. The aim of the study was to test whether cataloging public T cell receptors could identify signatures of past pathogen exposure. The T cell repertoires of some 700 subjects were profiled by immunosequencing and related to cytomegalovirus serostatus. Besides the first cohort of around 670 subjects, a separate validation cohort made up of 120 different subjects was used. The study combined high-throughput TCR immunosequencing, statistical association of individual TCRs with disease status, and machine learning to predict cytomegalovirus infection status. To study patterns of TCR occurrence, a later analysis re-analyzed previously published TCR beta repertoires from several hundred donors and added high-resolution HLA genotyping. The later analysis used no new phenotypic data to find candidate immune exposures, relying instead on TCR beta sequences and their occurrence across donors. To decide whether each TCR beta V gene segment behaved as functional or pseudogenic, an earlier analysis of several hundred of the donors relied on high-throughput TCR beta sequencing. Alongside the repertoire data, information on donor age, sex, ethnicity and CMV serostatus was compiled. In a later genetic analysis, genome-wide SNP genotypes for about 55% of the roughly 700 donors were used, and that subset was treated as a discovery cohort. All discovery cohort repertoires had been generated using a single sequencing platform. HLA typing covered class I and class II loci at four-digit resolution. Typing coverage varied by locus: 629-630 donors for A, B, C, DRB1 and DQB1; 522 for DQA1; more than 600 for DPA1; approximately 470 for DPB1. Roughly 5 DR-DQ haplotypes were handled as single units for association and clustering, since linkage in the cohort was strong. On average, around 240,000 unique TCR beta nucleotide sequences were sequenced per donor among roughly 430 genotyped donors of the cohort, with roughly 18% of those sequences being non-productive. Here is what the overall study found, with its caveats: While some public TCRs were present in many individuals, most TCR sequences turned up only very rarely across donors. According to a later genetic analysis, donors in an Asian-associated ancestry cluster had fewer N-insertions in productive TCRs than the approximately 630-donor mean. Because HLA typing was missing for some donors at each locus, association tests included only the typed subset. In a later analysis, most CMV-associated TCR beta chains were found to appear HLA-restricted, with HLA associations seemingly driven largely by CMV exposure. The study listed approximately 150 TCR beta chains as associated with cytomegalovirus. Three of the identified cytomegalovirus-associated TCR beta chains were confirmed in vitro to be specific for cytomegalovirus antigens. Some IMGT-functional V segments, including TRBV6-2 and TRBV6-3, could not be distinguished by the 87-base-pair reads and were therefore excluded. At a false discovery rate of 0.05, a later analysis linked roughly 17,000 TCR beta sequences to specific HLA alleles. Sequencing depth was assumed to be roughly uniform across donors in the presence/absence analyses, though that assumption may not hold. In a later analysis, HLA-associated TCR beta chains showed more clonal expansion and lower generation probabilities than non-associated chains that were equally common. A further reported finding was that TCR beta sequences accurately predicted the HLA-A and HLA-B alleles for most subjects in the first cohort. A cluster of highly shared sequence variants was judged likely to represent a technical artifact of the sequencing pipeline. Seventeen rarely observed V segments, including chromosome 9 orphons, were excluded from the earlier analysis of a few hundred of the donors because counts were too low. Several of the top co-occurrence clusters appeared to be linked to parvovirus B19, influenza, CMV and Epstein-Barr virus, according to a later analysis. Assigning TCR associations to individual alleles was difficult when HLA alleles, especially DR and DQ, strongly co-occurred. The classifier was reported to diagnose cytomegalovirus status with high specificity and sensitivity in both the original cohort and the validation cohort. This cohort had only TCR beta chains sequenced, and the lack of alpha or paired-chain data limited which features could be detected. Broadly in line with IMGT annotations, most TCR beta V segments showed up in productive rearrangements about 87% or about 30% of the time in an earlier analysis of roughly 590 of the donors. For the cohort, immune exposure information was limited to CMV serostatus. According to the authors, the approach could potentially be generalized to other disease states and immunological phenotypes. In a later genetic analysis, a missense DCLRE1C variant was associated with V-gene and J-gene trimming of TCR beta chains, and the association was replicated in an independent cohort. Correlated functional status among segregating V segments might reflect linkage disequilibrium, but an unknown experimental factor could not be ruled out. In a later analysis, the rate of TCR association differed among HLA loci, with DRB1 alleles having the most associated TCRs and HLA-C alleles having the fewest.

Germline trimming amounts to 3 bases on V and 3 bases on J, with 2 as the count of junction bases outside the gene matches. The CDR3, cysteine through phenylalanine, is 14 amino acids long. Only the CDR3 part of the read is kept: 42 bases, read in frame from the first base. The CDR1 and CDR2 encoded by the germline V gene (reference sequence) are LNHNV and YYDKDF. The library was built by means of the immunoSEQ multiplex PCR assay. A mixture of 60 forward primers for TCR Vbeta segments and 13 reverse primers for TCR Jbeta segments was used in the multiplex PCR. A multiplex PCR assay on genomic DNA amplified the CDR3 region of rearranged TCR beta genes. The amplified TCR beta libraries were sequenced on the Illumina HiSeq System as 87-base-pair reads. As for the original processing: Across the 666 repertoires, a later analysis counted tens of millions of unique TCR beta chains, 8.5 million to 12 million of which were shared by at least two donors. A nearest-neighbor algorithm error-corrected the raw reads and collapsed the reads into unique sequences, merging closely related sequences to remove PCR and sequencing errors. V, D and J gene segments were assigned by aligning CDR3 sequences to IMGT reference sequences. Each retained sequence needed at least a six-nucleotide match to both a V gene segment and a J gene segment. A rearrangement was called productive if the CDR3 had no stop codons and remained in frame with V and J, and every other rearrangement was called non-productive. CDR3 was defined by IMGT convention, running from the second conserved V-encoded cysteine to the conserved J-encoded phenylalanine. In an earlier analysis of 500 to 650 of the donors, sequences lacking an unambiguous match to a single V gene segment were excluded. An earlier analysis of several hundred of the donors called V segments functional above 56.7% productive rearrangements and segregating when the between-donor standard deviation exceeded 5%. To diagnose cytomegalovirus status from the catalog of TCR beta chain sequences, a statistical classification framework was built. In a later analysis, V and J genes were assigned by comparing TCR nucleotide sequences against IMGT/GENE-DB human TR gene sequences. The TCRdist pipeline was used in a later analysis to assign CDR3 sequences and most-parsimonious VDJ recombination scenarios. In a later analysis, each TCR beta chain was defined by its CDR3 amino acid sequence together with its V-gene family, and reads without a unique V-gene family were excluded. A later analysis removed 550 to 700 highly shared, low-generation-probability nucleotide sequences to deal with suspected cross-contamination and a sequencing artifact. For each public chain, a later analysis derived a clonal expansion index from normalized ranks of inferred template counts within each repertoire. In a later analysis, generation probabilities were computed using a VDJ recombination model fitted to out-of-frame rearrangements, and the results were checked against IGoR. In a later analysis, TCR-TCR, TCR-HLA and TCR-CMV co-occurrence was scored with hypergeometric tests, and a repertoire-size bias correction was applied to TCR pairs. A later analysis estimated false discovery rates by permuting HLA or CMV assignments 20 times. In a later analysis, co-occurring TCRs were grouped using DBSCAN, with TCRdist sequence similarity added in when clustering inside HLA-allele-positive subsets. Repertoires with fewer than 30,000 or more than 120,000 public chains, plus five repertoires with anomalous nucleotide sharing, were excluded from co-occurrence clustering. In TCRdb, the immuneACCESS table is reduced to in-frame sequences with V and J assigned. These tables do not hold every clone; where another copy was compared, an unresolved V gene accounts for under half, and the others remain unexplained. The DNA gave D and trimming, while V, J and clone size come from that table. The sample table shows more than 95,000 clones, and around 74% are seen once. The top ten clonotypes cover 14% of the sample.

The cohort consisted of hundreds of healthy bone marrow donors. At the time of sampling, every cohort member was nominally healthy, though immune exposures that went unrecorded were likely present. The donor was CMV seropositive and was included in the group of 250 to 350 seropositive cohort members. A peripheral blood sample was provided by each donor, and peripheral blood mononuclear cells were used for TCR beta sequencing. The Qiagen DNeasy Blood Extraction Kit was used to extract genomic DNA from the blood cell samples. The chain couples TRBV15 to TRBJ2-1, and TRBD1 aligns with 7 junction nucleotides. The sample taken for sequencing was PBMCs. The TCR originated in a woman in her sixties or seventies in good health and CMV-seropositive. In nucleotide form, the sequence is TGTGCCACCAGCAGCAGACAGGGCTACAATGAGCAGTTCTTC. It specifies CATSSRQGYNEQFF.